The entry below describes one T cell receptor beta chain. This receptor's antigen is unknown. It has no much larger one-base neighbor in the sample; base qualities were not kept. This record belongs to a study of T cells after yellow fever vaccination (dated by TCRdb to about 2019). Background on the whole study: Libraries from fractions with low cell numbers were prepared with the SMART-Seq v4 Ultra Low Input RNA kit. Two healthy male donors, one aged 18 to 30 and one aged 30 to 40 years, were included in the cohort. Bulk TCR alpha and beta repertoires were sequenced longitudinally to track T-cell clones before and after primary and booster YFV17D yellow fever vaccination. Blood samples were taken at several timepoints before and after primary and secondary immunization, and bulk PBMC replicates and cell subsets were isolated. Overall study results and their limits: A small share of clonotypes was detected in both CD4 and CD8 compartments, with the overlap likely arising from convergent recombination. Compared with the primary T-cell response, the secondary T-cell response was weaker but faster, peaking on day 5 rather than day 15. Computational filtering was required because FACS-sorted repertoires could contain abundant contaminating clonotypes from the bulk population. Most clones expanded after primary vaccination (almost 97% of CD4 and roughly 91% of CD8) were re-detected after the booster, suggesting that broad memory maintenance occurred. Only a couple of donors were included in the study, so the extent to which the findings can be generalized is limited.

The treatment or condition label corresponds to: live attenuated yellow fever vaccine strain. Two biological replicates of bulk PBMCs were collected at each blood-draw timepoint. A standard Ficoll-Paque protocol was used to isolate PBMCs from peripheral blood. TriZol was used to extract RNA from bulk PBMCs, from CD4 and CD8 fractions, and from dextramer-positive and dextramer-negative fractions. Trimming removed 4 bases from V and 4 bases from J, leaving 18 bases between the germline ends. CDR1 and CDR2, looked up from the germline V gene, are SGHTA and FQGNSA. Inclusive of the bounding cysteine and phenylalanine, the CDR3 is 16 residues long. CDR3 DNA only is kept here, 48 bases in frame from base 1. TCR cDNA was made using 5'RACE template switching, a step that added a universal primer site and unique molecular identifiers. Priming for cDNA synthesis came from both the TCR alpha and TCR beta constant segments. Library amplification involved two PCR steps, and the second step added sample barcodes and sequencing adapters. Sequencing of the libraries was done on either Illumina HiSeq 2500 (2x100 bp) or NovaSeq (2x150 bp). The original pipeline was this. Reads were demultiplexed and collapsed into UMI consensus sequences with MIGEC, and V(D)J alignment was performed with MiXCR. Using edgeR on replicate PBMC samples, clonotypes were called vaccine-responding if FDR was below 0.01 and the log2 fold change was above 5 up to day 15. Bulk clonotypes were assigned CD4 or CD8 identity according to which sequenced CD4 or CD8 repertoire held them at higher abundance. Starting from the raw public reads, TCRdb applied fastp trimming at Q25, assembled clones with MiXCR and retained in-frame beta chains. When rows share a CDR3 protein, they turn into one entry using the most common DNA and genes. These V and J calls are TCRdb output, not the study's own analysis. The sample table holds a few hundred thousand distinct CDR3 sequences, of which roughly 8.3% were seen once. The ten largest clones add up to around 17% of the sample.

The chain joins TRBV7-2 to TRBJ2-3, and perhaps TRBD2 as D gene, on 6 matching bases. This clonotype was sampled from a man between 18 and 35 years old who received the YFV17D yellow fever vaccine. This material consisted of PBMCs, taken approximately 40 days after the first yellow fever vaccination. The DNA sequence is given as TGTGCCAGCAGCTCCGGGCTGTGGGCTAGCGCAGATACGCAGTATTTT. Its protein product is CASSSGLWASADTQYF. With the rest looked up from the reference TRBV7-2 and TRBJ2-3 genes rather than sequenced, the full variable domain is GAGVSQSPSNKVTEKGKDVELRCDPISGHTALYWYRQSLGQGLEFLIYFQGNSAPDKSGLPSDRFSAERTGGSVSTLTIQRTQQEDSAVYLCASSSGLWASADTQYFGPGTRLTVL.